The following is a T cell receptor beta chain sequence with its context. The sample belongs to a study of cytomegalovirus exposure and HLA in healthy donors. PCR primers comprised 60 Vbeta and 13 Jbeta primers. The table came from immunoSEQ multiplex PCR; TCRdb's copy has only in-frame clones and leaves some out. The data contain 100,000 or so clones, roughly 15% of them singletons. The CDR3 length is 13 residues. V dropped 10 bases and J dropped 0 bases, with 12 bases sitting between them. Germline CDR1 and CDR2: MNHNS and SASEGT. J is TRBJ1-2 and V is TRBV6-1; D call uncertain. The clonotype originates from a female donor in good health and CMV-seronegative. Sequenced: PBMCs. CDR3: CANGLLPNYGYTF. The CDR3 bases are TGTGCCAACGGACTGCTACCTAACTATGGCTACACCTTC.